These 19 T cell receptor beta chains share one sample of origin, sequenced in a study of T cell changes during pregnancy in multiple sclerosis. Sequencing was performed with immunoSEQ multiplex PCR; in TCRdb, only in-frame clones are kept and a portion is missing. Here the sample spans 60,000 or so clones, 90% being singletons. Sequenced material: peripheral blood, taken in the first trimester of pregnancy. The receptors derive from a female donor in good health, enrolled as a control in a pregnancy study.

V and J are TRBV4-1 and TRBJ1-1; 8 nucleotides align to TRBD1. V dropped 3 bases and J dropped 5; count of bases not matched to a gene: 5. The CDR3 is 14 residues long. Germline V gene data show CDR1 as MGHRA and CDR2 as YSYEKL. CDR3 in DNA: TGCGCCAGCAGCCACGGACAGGGAGGGACTGAAGCTTTCTTT. This codes for CASSHGQGGTEAFF.

This rearrangement joins TRBV6-4 to TRBJ1-5; D is unresolved. The germline CDR1 and CDR2 sequences are MRHNA and SNTAGT. Trimming took off 6 bases at V and 6 bases at J, with 3 bases between the two ends. The CDR3 is 10 amino acids. The CDR3 DNA reads TGTGCCAGCAGACTTCAGCCCCAGCATTTT. This sequence encodes CASRLQPQHF.

This chain joins TRBV5-1 and TRBJ2-7; 7 positions agree with TRBD2. V lost 2 bases to trimming and J lost 4 bases; unmatched junction nucleotides: 6. CDR3 length: 14 amino acids. Per the germline V gene, CDR1 is SGHRS and CDR2 is YFSETQ. CDR3 amino acids: CASSFPGSGYEQYF. Here the CDR3 DNA reads TGCGCCAGCAGCTTCCCGGGTAGCGGGTACGAGCAGTACTTC.

The chain carries TRBV15 and TRBJ1-1; no reliable D call. Between the trimmed V and J ends, which lost 6 bases and 5 bases, there was a span of 13 bases. From germline, CDR1 is LNHNV and CDR2 YYDKDF (reference sequence). The CDR3 extends over 13 amino acids. The CDR3 nucleotides are TGTGCCACCAGATTTAGCGTTGGGACTGAAGCTTTCTTT. Translation gives CATRFSVGTEAFF.

This chain joins TRBV6-4 and TRBJ2-2; TRBD1 matches at 11 bases. Looked up from germline, CDR1 is MRHNA and CDR2 is SNTAGT. This CDR3 spans 14 amino acids. With V trimmed by 7 bases and J by 6 bases, 4 bases remained unmatched. The CDR3 region is CASKGQGDAGELFF. For the CDR3, the DNA is TGTGCCAGCAAGGGACAGGGGGACGCCGGGGAGCTGTTTTTT.

The rearrangement uses TRBV9 and TRBJ2-7, with 11 bases fitting TRBD1. J was trimmed by 1 base and V by 4 bases; bases with no gene match: 7. From germline, CDR1 is SGDLS and CDR2 YYNGEE. The CDR3 is made up of 16 amino acids. CDR3 sequence: CASSLAGTGGSYEQYF. The CDR3 region has the DNA TGTGCCAGCAGCTTGGCCGGGACAGGGGGATCCTACGAGCAGTACTTC.

V usage is TRBV4-3 and J usage is TRBJ2-3; the D gene is possibly TRBD2 (6 bases). The V end lost 4 bases, the J end lost 4 bases, and 9 bases lay between the germline ends. Germline-derived CDR1 and CDR2 are LGHNA and YSLEER. The CDR3 consists of 13 residues. In nucleotides, the CDR3 is TGCGCCAGCAGCCCCCGACTAGCAGATACGCAGTATTTT. Its protein is CASSPRLADTQYF.

V is TRBV10-2 and J is TRBJ1-1, with no clear D. Between the trimmed V and J ends, which lost 8 bases and 1 base, there was a span of 11 bases. Germline lookup yields CDR1 WSHSY and CDR2 SAAADI. The CDR3 length is 13 residues. The CDR3: CASRQVGNTEAFF. The CDR3 DNA reads as TGCGCCAGCCGCCAGGTAGGGAACACTGAAGCTTTCTTT.

The chain joins TRBV2 to TRBJ1-1; possibly TRBD1 for D (6 bases). Germline V gives CDR1 SNHLY, CDR2 FYNNEI. This CDR3 contains 14 residues. V shed 8 bases and J shed 6 bases, with 19 bases lying between them. CDR3 residues: CASYSGALGAEAFF. In DNA, the CDR3 is TGTGCCAGCTATTCAGGGGCGCTGGGGGCTGAAGCTTTCTTT.

This chain joins TRBV7-2 and TRBJ2-3; D is perhaps TRBD2 (6 bases). The germline CDR1 and CDR2 sequences are SGHTA and FQGNSA. V lost 5 bases to trimming and J lost 2 bases, with 8 bases between them. The CDR3 extends over 13 amino acids. The CDR3 loop is CASSTGVTDTQYF. Written as DNA, the CDR3 is TGTGCCAGCAGCACGGGAGTCACAGATACGCAGTATTTT. The whole variable domain, remainder taken from reference TRBV7-2 and TRBJ2-3, is GAGVSQSPSNKVTEKGKDVELRCDPISGHTALYWYRQSLGQGLEFLIYFQGNSAPDKSGLPSDRFSAERTGGSVSTLTIQRTQQEDSAVYLCASSTGVTDTQYFGPGTRLTVL.

CDR3 nucleotides: TGTGCCAGCAGCTTATCCGGGTCAAGGGAGCAGTACTTC. Amino acid sequence: CASSLSGSREQYF. The chain has TRBV11-3 and TRBJ2-7; D gene ambiguous. The CDR3 spans 13 residues. V was clipped by 2 bases and J by 7 bases, with 12 bases between them. Germline V lookup: CDR1 SGHNT, CDR2 YENEEA.

Of note for this clone: Compared with germline, one end of the junction differs, possibly owing to a read error. The rearrangement uses TRBV6-5 and TRBJ1-1; D is possibly TRBD1 (5 bases). This CDR3 region has 11 residues. The V gene's germline CDR1 is MNHEY and CDR2 SVGAGI. The CDR3 bases are TGTGCCAGCAGTTCAAAGGGGACTGAACTCTTT. Its translation: CASSSKGTELF.

V is TRBV18 and J is TRBJ2-5, with a possible D match to TRBD2 (6 bases). The CDR3 is 14 residues long. CDR1 and CDR2 (germline): KGHSH, LQKENI. With 5 bases removed from V and 2 bases from J, the gap between germline ends came to 12 bases. CDR3 coding DNA: TGTGCCAGCTCAAACCGGGACTTTCAAGAGACCCAGTACTTC. Amino acid sequence: CASSNRDFQETQYF.

The rearrangement joins TRBV10-3 to TRBJ1-6, with 9 bases fitting TRBD1. The germline V gene has CDR1 ENHRY and CDR2 SYGVKD. The length of the CDR3 is 17 residues. V trimming: 3 bases; J trimming: 8 bases; junction bases outside the gene matches: 11. CDR3 nucleotide sequence: TGTGCCATCAGTGATCCCGGGACAGGGATCCCAGATTCACCCCTCCACTTT. It codes for CAISDPGTGIPDSPLHF.

This clone has only one observation. V is TRBV21-1 and J is TRBJ1-2; the D call of TRBD1 is as the table states it, not checked on the DNA. TRBV21-1 is flagged as a pseudogene. The CDR3 consists of 19 residues. CDR3 sequence reads: CASSTPGDREGPRSYGYTF. The CDR3 DNA sequence: TGTGCCAGCAGCACTCCAGGGGACAGGGAGGGACCACGATCGTATGGCTACACCTTC.

This sequence joins TRBV6-1 and TRBJ1-2; D not resolved. Trimming pared 4 bases from V and 8 bases from J, leaving 8 bases between. This CDR3 comprises 11 residues. Germline lookup yields CDR1 MNHNS and CDR2 SASEGT. The CDR3 here is CASSVGGGYTF. The CDR3 DNA sequence: TGTGCCAGCAGTGTAGGCGGCGGCTACACCTTC.

The chain couples TRBV7-2 to TRBJ1-3, with D maybe TRBD1 (5 bases). Germline CDR1 is SGHTA and CDR2 is FQGNSA. This CDR3 region has 16 residues. The V end lost 8 bases, the J end lost 0 bases, and 17 bases lay between the germline ends. DNA of the CDR3: TGTGCCAGCCACGCCGGGGGGATCCCCTCTGGAAACACCATATATTTT. Translating it yields CASHAGGIPSGNTIYF.

The rearrangement links TRBV7-3 to TRBJ2-5; perhaps TRBD2 as D (6 bases). CDR3 size: 13 residues. The germline gives CDR1 SGHTA, CDR2 FQGTGA. V lost 4 bases and J lost 3, with 9 bases in between. CDR3: CASSWGVKETQYF. The CDR3 nucleotides are TGTGCCAGCAGCTGGGGGGTAAAAGAGACCCAGTACTTC.

V gene TRBV6-1 combines with J gene TRBJ1-5; 9 bases map to TRBD1. The CDR3 has 16 amino acids. Germline CDR1 is MNHNS and CDR2 is SASEGT. J was trimmed by 6 bases and V by 3 bases; bases with no gene match: 9. CDR3 in amino acids: CASSEQGQGRPQPQHF. CDR3 DNA sequence: TGTGCCAGCAGTGAGCAGGGACAGGGCCGCCCTCAGCCCCAGCATTTT.